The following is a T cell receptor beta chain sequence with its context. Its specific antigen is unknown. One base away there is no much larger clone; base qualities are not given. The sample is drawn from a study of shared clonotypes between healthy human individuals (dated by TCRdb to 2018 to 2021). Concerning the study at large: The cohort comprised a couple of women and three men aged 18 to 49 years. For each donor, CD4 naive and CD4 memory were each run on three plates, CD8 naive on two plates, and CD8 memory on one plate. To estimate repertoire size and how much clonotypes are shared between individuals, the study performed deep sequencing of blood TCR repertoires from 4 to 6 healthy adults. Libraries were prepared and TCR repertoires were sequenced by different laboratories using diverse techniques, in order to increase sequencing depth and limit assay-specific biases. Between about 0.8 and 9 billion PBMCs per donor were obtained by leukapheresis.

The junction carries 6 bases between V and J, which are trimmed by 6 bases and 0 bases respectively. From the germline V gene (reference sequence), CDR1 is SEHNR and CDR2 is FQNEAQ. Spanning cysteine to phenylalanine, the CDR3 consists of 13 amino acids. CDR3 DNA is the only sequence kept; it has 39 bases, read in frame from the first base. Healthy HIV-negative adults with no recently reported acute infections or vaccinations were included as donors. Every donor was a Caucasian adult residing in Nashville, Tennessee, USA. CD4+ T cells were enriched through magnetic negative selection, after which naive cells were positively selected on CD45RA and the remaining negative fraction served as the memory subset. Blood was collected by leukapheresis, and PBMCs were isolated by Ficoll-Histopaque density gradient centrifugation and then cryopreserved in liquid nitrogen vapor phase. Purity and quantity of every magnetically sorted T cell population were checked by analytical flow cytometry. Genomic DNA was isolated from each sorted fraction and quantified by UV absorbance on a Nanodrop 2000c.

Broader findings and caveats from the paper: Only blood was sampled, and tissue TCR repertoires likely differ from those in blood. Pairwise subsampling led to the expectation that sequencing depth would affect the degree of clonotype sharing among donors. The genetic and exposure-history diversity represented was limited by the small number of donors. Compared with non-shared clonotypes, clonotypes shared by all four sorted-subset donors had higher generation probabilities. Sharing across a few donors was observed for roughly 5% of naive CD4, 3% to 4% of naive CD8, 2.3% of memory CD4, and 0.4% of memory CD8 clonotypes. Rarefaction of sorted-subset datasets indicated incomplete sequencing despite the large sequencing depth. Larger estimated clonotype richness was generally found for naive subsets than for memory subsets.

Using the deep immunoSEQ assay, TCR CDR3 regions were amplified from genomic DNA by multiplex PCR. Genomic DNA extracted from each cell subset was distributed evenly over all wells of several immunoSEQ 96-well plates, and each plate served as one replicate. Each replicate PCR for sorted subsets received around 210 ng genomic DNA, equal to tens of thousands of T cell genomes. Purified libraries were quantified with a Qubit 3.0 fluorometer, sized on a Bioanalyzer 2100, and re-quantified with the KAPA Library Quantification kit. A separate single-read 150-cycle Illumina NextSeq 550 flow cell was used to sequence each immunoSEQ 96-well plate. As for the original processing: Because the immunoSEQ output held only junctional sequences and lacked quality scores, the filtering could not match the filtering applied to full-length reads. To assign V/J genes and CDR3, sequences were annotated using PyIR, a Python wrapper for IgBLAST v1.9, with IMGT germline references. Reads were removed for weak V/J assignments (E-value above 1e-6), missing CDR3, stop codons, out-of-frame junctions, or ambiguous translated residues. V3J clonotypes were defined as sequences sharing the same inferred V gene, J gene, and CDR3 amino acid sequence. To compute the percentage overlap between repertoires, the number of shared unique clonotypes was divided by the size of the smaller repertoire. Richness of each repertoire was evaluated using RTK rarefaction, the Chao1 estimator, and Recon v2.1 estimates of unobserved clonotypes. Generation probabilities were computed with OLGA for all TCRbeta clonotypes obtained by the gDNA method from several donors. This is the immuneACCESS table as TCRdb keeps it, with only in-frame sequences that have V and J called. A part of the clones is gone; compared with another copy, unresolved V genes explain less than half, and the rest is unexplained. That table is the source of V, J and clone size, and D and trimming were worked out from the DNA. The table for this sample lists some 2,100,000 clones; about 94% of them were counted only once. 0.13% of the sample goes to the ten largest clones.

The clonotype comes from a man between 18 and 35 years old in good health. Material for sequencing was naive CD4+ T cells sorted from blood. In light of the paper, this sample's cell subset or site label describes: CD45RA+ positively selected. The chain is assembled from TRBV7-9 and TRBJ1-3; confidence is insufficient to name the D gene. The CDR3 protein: CASRVSSGNTIYF. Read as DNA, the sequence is TGTGCCAGCAGAGTTTCCTCTGGAAACACCATATATTTT.